These 8 T cell receptor beta chains share one sample of origin, sequenced in a study of cytomegalovirus exposure and HLA in healthy donors. Use of 60 Vbeta and 13 Jbeta primers characterized the PCR. Data came from immunoSEQ multiplex PCR; TCRdb stores just in-frame clones and leaves some out. The sample includes 140,000 or so clones, about two thirds of them seen just once. The sequenced sample consisted of PBMCs. The receptors shown here come from a man in his forties or fifties in good health and CMV-seronegative.

V usage is TRBV7-6 and J usage is TRBJ2-7; D call uncertain. The CDR3 runs 12 residues. Germline V gene sequence: CDR1 SGHVS, CDR2 FNYEAQ. V dropped 5 bases and J dropped 3 bases, with 8 bases sitting between them. This chain's CDR3 is CASSATRYEQYF. CDR3 in DNA: TGTGCCAGCAGCGCGACTCGCTACGAGCAGTACTTC.

The chain is built from TRBV6-5 and TRBJ2-7, with 7 nucleotides matching TRBD1. V shed 8 bases and J 1 base; nucleotides not matched to a gene: 5. The CDR3 has 13 residues. CDR1 and CDR2 (germline): MNHEY, SVGAGI. The CDR3 bases are TGTGCCAGCGGGGACAGACTATCCTACGAGCAGTACTTC. It specifies CASGDRLSYEQYF.

The CDR3 protein is CASSLDRGADQPQHF. The CDR3 bases are TGTGCCAGCAGCTTAGACAGGGGGGCGGATCAGCCCCAGCATTTT. The chain combines TRBV7-2 with TRBJ1-5, with 8 bases identical to TRBD1. This CDR3 spans 15 amino acids. The J segment lost 5 bases and the V segment lost 1 base, leaving 4 bases of the junction unmatched. Germline V lookup: CDR1 SGHTA, CDR2 FQGNSA.

This clone was observed a few times. The J gene is TRBJ2-3, the V gene TRBV5-1, with 7 bases identical to TRBD2. The CDR3 contains 16 residues. Trimming removed 4 bases from V and 1 base from J; junction bases left unmatched: 9. Germline CDR1 and CDR2: SGHRS and YFSETQ. CDR3 sequence (DNA): TGCGCCAGCAGCCAAAGAGTTGCGGGGGGCACAGATACGCAGTATTTT. Its protein is CASSQRVAGGTDTQYF.

A few counts support this clone. V gene TRBV6-1 combines with J gene TRBJ2-7; 7 bases match TRBD2. The length of the CDR3 is 14 residues. After removal of 7 bases from V and 3 bases from J, the junction contained 9 bases not matched to a gene. Germline assignment: CDR1 MNHNS and CDR2 SASEGT. The CDR3 sequence: CASNQGGDGYEQYF. CDR3 bases: TGTGCCAGCAACCAGGGAGGGGACGGCTACGAGCAGTACTTC.

This chain joins TRBV5-1 and TRBJ1-2; 10 bases fit TRBD1. V gave up 3 bases and J gave up 3 bases; unmatched junction bases: 8. The germline V gene has CDR1 SGHRS and CDR2 YFSETQ. The CDR3 totals 16 residues. The CDR3 coding sequence is TGCGCCAGCAGCTCCCTTCGGGGGACAGGGGACTATGGCTACACCTTC. It is translated as CASSSLRGTGDYGYTF.

This clone has only a few counts. The rearrangement uses TRBV28 and TRBJ1-3; no reliable D call. Germline assignment: CDR1 MDHEN and CDR2 SYDVKM. The CDR3 runs 16 residues. V was pared by 7 bases and J by 0 bases, with 16 bases between. The CDR3 sequence: CASTKARLGSGNTIYF. Written as DNA, the CDR3 is TGTGCCAGCACCAAGGCCAGGTTGGGCTCTGGAAACACCATATATTTT.

CDR3 sequence (DNA): TGTGCCAGCAGCTACGGACTAGCGGGTGCCTACGAGCAGTACTTC. Translation: CASSYGLAGAYEQYF. The gene calls are TRBV7-2 and TRBJ2-7; 11 nucleotides agree with TRBD2. The CDR3 loop spans 15 amino acids. In germline, CDR1 is SGHTA, CDR2 FQGNSA. Trimming at V came to 4 bases and at J to 2 bases, leaving 4 bases not matched to a gene.